A single TCR beta chain is shown here with its context. Its antigen is still unknown. The input lacks base qualities; no much larger clone sits a single base away. This sample was included in a study of blood T cell repertoires in COVID-19 (dated by TCRdb to the early 2020s). General notes on the study: Samples from collaborators originated in the United States, Italy and Spain and spanned both the acute and convalescent phases of COVID-19. The material from the prospective study consisted of cDNA or gDNA derived from T cells, B-cell-depleted T cells, or PBMCs. Subjects who had been exposed to COVID-19, were actively infected with it, or had recovered from it provided the deeply sampled blood TCRbeta repertoires that made up the dataset. The repertoires were released in a freely available public database meant as a resource for research on the immune response to SARS-CoV-2. The samples were drawn from the first 160 participants of the ongoing ImmuneRACE study and from under 1,500 subjects provided by 6 global collaborators. The sample metadata nearly always contained a de-identified subject ID, COVID-19 status, age in years and sex. Where available, HLA class I and class II types were obtained from metadata supplied by the sample provider rather than from assay-based typing. General study outcomes and caveats: Clinical and demographic metadata were provided uncurated, with the amount varying by source and participant.

Trimming at the junction amounts to 5 bases on V and 0 bases on J, and the germline ends lie 21 bases apart. CDR1 is given as SNHLY and CDR2 as FYNNEI, both from the germline V gene. The CDR3 runs 18 amino acids, cysteine and phenylalanine included. Only the CDR3 part of the read is kept: 54 bases, read in frame from the first base. Whole blood was collected in K2EDTA tubes by collaborating institutions according to the institutions' own protocols. For TCRbeta analysis, collaborator samples were shipped as frozen whole blood, as isolated PBMCs, or as DNA extracted from either sample type. TCRbeta CDR3 regions were amplified from genomic DNA using the immunoSEQ Assay, a bias-controlled multiplex PCR. As for how the authors treated the data: The number of nucleated cells in each sample was estimated by amplification of reference gene primers within the assay. To quantify the absolute abundance of each unique TCRbeta CDR3 rearrangement, sequence reads were collapsed and filtered. Productive Simpson clonality was computed per sample as the square root of Simpson's diversity index over productive rearrangements. As stored in TCRdb, this immuneACCESS dataset retains in-frame rearrangements with V and J assigned. A fraction of the clones does not appear; measured against another copy, unresolved V genes explain less than half of the discrepancy, and the remainder lacks a known reason. The V and J calls and clone size come from that table; D and trimming were worked out from the DNA. Counted in this sample were some 260,000 clones; around 82% of them appeared once. The ten largest clones add up to 4.5% to 5% of the sample.

The V gene is TRBV2 and the J gene is TRBJ2-3, and TRBD1 may be the D gene, going by 5 matching bases. Specimen: peripheral blood. The TCR originated in a woman older than 75 with active or convalescent COVID-19. The base sequence is TGTGCCAGCAGTCCCCAGGGCGGAGCTGTTCCTAGCACAGATACGCAGTATTTT. This encodes CASSPQGGAVPSTDTQYF. Reference TRBV2 and TRBJ2-3 genes cover what lies past the CDR3, so the full variable domain is EPEVTQTPSHQVTQMGQEVILRCVPISNHLYFYWYRQILGQKVEFLVSFYNNEISEKSEIFDDQFSVERPDGSNFTLKIRSTKLEDSAMYFCASSPQGGAVPSTDTQYFGPGTRLTVL.